The 18 T cell receptor beta chains below come from one sample, sequenced in a study of T cells in women clearing cervical HPV infection. Here immunoSEQ multiplex PCR was the method, and the copy in TCRdb shows in-frame clones only, minus some. The specimen's table records some 40,000 clones. The sequencing sample was made of blood buffy coat. The receptor set was obtained from a woman aged 18 to 69 with a cervical HPV16 infection that either progressed to CIN3+ or cleared (not recorded which).

On this clone itself: The read gets to within 3 residues of the CDR3 end, and the germline J gene fills in the rest. The chain is built from TRBV5-1 and TRBJ1-3; the match to TRBD1 covers 10 bases. Trimming cost V 5 bases and J 4 bases; bases outside gene matches: 12. The CDR3 spans 17 residues. Looked up from germline, CDR1 is SGHRS and CDR2 is YFSETQ. The part of the CDR3 DNA that was read is TGCGCCAGCAGTTTTCAGGCGGGGACAGGGGCCGGAAACACC. The encoded protein is CASSFQAGTGAGNT. The whole CDR3 sequence is CASSFQAGTGAGNTIYF.

A remark on this clone: At one boundary the junction diverges from the germline segment, which might be a read error. Read sequence stops 3 residues before the CDR3 end, and the germline J gene provides the missing end. Distinct nucleotide sequences in the sample also encode this CDR3. The rearrangement links TRBV7-8 to TRBJ1-3; D is possibly TRBD1 (6 bases). CDR1 is SGHVS and CDR2 is FQNEAQ in the germline V gene. The CDR3 loop spans 16 amino acids. Incomplete CDR3 DNA: TGTGCCAGCAGCTTAGGGACAGCGGCCGGTGGAAACACA. It is translated as CASSLGTAAGGNT. The complete CDR3 protein is CASSLGTAAGGNTIYF.

A remark on this clone: The CDR3 extends 3 residues past the end of the read, so its final part is completed from the germline J gene. The rearrangement links TRBV7-2 to TRBJ2-2, with D unclear. This CDR3 spans 13 amino acids. From germline, CDR1 is SGHTA and CDR2 FQGNSA. The CDR3 here is CASSYSINEKLFF. The CDR3 bases that were read are TGTGCCAGCAGCTACAGCATTAATGAAAAG.

Points on this clone: The read finishes 3 residues shy of the CDR3 end, and the germline J gene is used to complete it. The rearrangement links TRBV19 to TRBJ2-1, with D tentatively TRBD2 (6 bases). Germline V gene lookup returns CDR1 LNHDA and CDR2 SQIVND (reference sequence). The CDR3 loop spans 15 amino acids. V was trimmed by 1 base and J by 0 bases, leaving 7 bases between them. CDR3: CASSIGRGSYNEQFF. Partial CDR3 DNA: TGTGCCAGTAGTATAGGGAGGGGCTCCTACAATGAG. Filled out from reference TRBV19 and TRBJ2-1, the complete variable domain reads DGGITQSPKYLFRKEGQNVTLSCEQNLNHDAMYWYRQDPGQGLRLIYYSQIVNDFQKGDIAEGYSVSREKKESFPLTVTSAQKNPTAFYLCASSIGRGSYNEQFFGPGTRLTVL.

With regard to this clone: The CDR3 extends 3 residues past the end of the read, so its final part is completed from the germline J gene. V usage is TRBV5-1 and J usage is TRBJ2-2; tentatively, D is TRBD2 (6 bases). Germline CDR1 and CDR2: SGHRS and YFSETQ. V lost 4 bases and J 1 base, leaving 14 bases between the germline ends. This CDR3 has 16 residues. Here the CDR3 reads CASSPRNSGNTGELFF. The part of the CDR3 DNA that was read is TGCGCCAGCAGCCCTCGTAATAGCGGGAACACCGGGGAG.

Concerning this clone: Read sequence stops 3 residues before the CDR3 end, and the germline J gene provides the missing end. This chain uses TRBV23-1 with TRBJ2-1; D gene unclear. TRBV23-1 is recorded as an ORF, its role being uncertain. Trimming pared 6 bases from V and 0 bases from J, leaving 9 bases between. This CDR3 has 14 residues. The CDR3: CASRHLSSYNEQFF. The sequenced part of the CDR3 DNA is TGCGCCAGCAGGCACTTGAGCTCCTACAATGAG.

Points on this clone: The missing CDR3 end, 3 residues past where the read stops, is filled in from the germline J gene. This chain connects TRBV7-2 to TRBJ1-2; D remains ambiguous. The CDR3 loop spans 14 amino acids. CDR1 is SGHTA, CDR2 FQGNSA, per germline. The sequenced part of the CDR3 DNA is TGTGCCAGCAGCGTAACTAGCGGGAGGGATGAC. Protein product: CASSVTSGRDD. The CDR3 as a whole reads CASSVTSGRDDYTF.

Notes on this clone: The read gets to within 3 residues of the CDR3 end, and the germline J gene fills in the rest. J is TRBJ2-1 and V is TRBV19; possibly TRBD2 for D (5 bases). Germline V gene sequence: CDR1 LNHDA, CDR2 SQIVND (reference sequence). The V end lost 8 bases, the J end lost 9 bases, and 14 bases lay between the germline ends. The CDR3 spans 12 residues. The part of the CDR3 DNA that was read is TGTGCCAGTGGACGCCAGGCGGGTGAG. Translation: CASGRQAGE. The entire CDR3 sequence reads CASGRQAGEQFF.

Concerning this clone: The read halts 3 residues ahead of the CDR3 end, with the missing end drawn from the germline J gene. This chain joins TRBV5-4 and TRBJ1-1, with D hard to call. The CDR3 is 15 residues long. The V and J ends lost 0 bases and 2 bases respectively, with 11 bases between them. Germline-derived CDR1 and CDR2 are SGHNT and YYREEE (reference sequence). The sequenced part of the CDR3 DNA is TGTGCCAGCAGCTTGGCGGGGAGGGTAAACACTGAA. Amino acids: CASSLAGRVNTE. In full, the CDR3 reads CASSLAGRVNTEAFF.

As concerns this clone: The CDR3 goes on 3 residues after the read ends, and that part is filled in from the germline J gene. The V call is TRBV6-2 or TRBV6-3, the J call TRBJ2-5; TRBD1 is a possible D gene (6 bases). Germline CDR1 is MNHEY and CDR2 is SVGEGT. The CDR3 spans 13 residues. Trimming took off 2 bases at V and 5 bases at J, with 9 bases between the two ends. The CDR3 bases that were read are TGTGCCAGCAGTTACGATCAGGGGGAGACC. It codes for CASSYDQGET. The full CDR3 is CASSYDQGETQYF.

On this clone: The read ends 3 residues shy of where the CDR3 ends; the end is completed using the germline J gene. The chain has TRBV7-9 and TRBJ2-4; D may be TRBD2 (5 bases). Germline loops: CDR1 SEHNR, CDR2 FQNEAQ (reference sequence). The CDR3 is 13 residues long. The part of the CDR3 DNA that was read is TGTGCCAGCAGCCGCACGGAAGGTCGGGGT. Amino acids: CASSRTEGRG. The full CDR3 reads CASSRTEGRGQYF.

A remark on this clone: The read terminates 3 residues before the CDR3 end, so the remaining end is supplied by the germline J gene. J is TRBJ2-5 and V is TRBV6-2 or TRBV6-3; TRBD2 aligns across 7 bases. Looked up from germline, CDR1 is MNHEY and CDR2 is SVGEGT. Trimming cost V 7 bases and J 4 bases; bases outside gene matches: 9. The CDR3 has 14 residues. The chain's CDR3 is CASTPSGEGETQYF. The part of the CDR3 DNA that was read is TGTGCCAGCACCCCCTCGGGGGAGGGAGAGACC.

Regarding this clone: The CDR3 is cut off 3 residues early in the read; its end comes from the germline J gene. The gene calls are TRBV4-1 and TRBJ2-5; TRBD2 agrees at 11 bases. The trim removed 2 bases at V and 4 bases at J, leaving 9 bases unmatched. This CDR3 spans 17 amino acids. Germline assignment: CDR1 MGHRA and CDR2 YSYEKL. The sequenced CDR3 bases are TGCGCCAGCAGCCAAAATGGACTAGCGGGTTTTGTAGAGACC. Amino acid sequence: CASSQNGLAGFVET. Given in full, the CDR3 is CASSQNGLAGFVETQYF.

Notes on this clone: The sequenced fragment ends 3 residues before the CDR3 boundary, so the rest is inferred from the germline J gene. This chain connects TRBV7-7 to TRBJ1-4; 7 bases map to TRBD1. CDR3 length: 13 residues. J lost 8 bases, V lost 1 base, and 1 base had no gene match. Germline V CDR1 and CDR2: SSHAT, FNYEAQ (reference sequence). CDR3 DNA (partial): TGTGCCAGCAGCTTAGGACAGGGCGAAAAA. Translating gives CASSLGQGEK. The full CDR3 is CASSLGQGEKLFF. Full variable domain (outside the CDR3, taken from reference TRBV7-7 and TRBJ1-4): GAGVSQSPRYKVTKRGQDVTLRCDPISSHATLYWYQQALGQGPEFLTYFNYEAQPDKSGLPSDRFSAERPEGSISTLTIQRTEQRDSAMYRCASSLGQGEKLFFGSGTQLSVL.

On this clone itself: Sequencing ends 3 residues short of the CDR3 end; the germline J gene provides the rest. This rearrangement joins TRBV20-1 to TRBJ2-4, with 8 nucleotides matching TRBD1. The CDR3 covers 18 residues. Germline V CDR1 and CDR2: DFQATT, SNEGSKA (reference sequence). Trimming removed 2 bases from V and 2 bases from J; junction bases left unmatched: 14. The sequenced CDR3 bases are TGCAGTGCTAGACCAGGGGGCGCCCAGCGTTTAACCAAAAACATT. Protein: CSARPGGAQRLTKNI. The whole CDR3 protein reads CSARPGGAQRLTKNIQYF.

Details on this clone: The read stops 3 residues short of the end of the CDR3; the missing end is completed from the germline J gene. The rearrangement links TRBV2 to TRBJ2-7; D gene ambiguous. V was cut by 3 bases and J by 3 bases, with 9 bases left in between. The CDR3 spans 13 residues. Germline CDR1 SNHLY, CDR2 FYNNEI. CDR3 DNA (partial): TGTGCCAGCAGTGATTGGGCACTCTACGAG. Protein product: CASSDWALYE. The whole CDR3 sequence is CASSDWALYEQYF.

A word on this clone: An end of the junction does not agree with germline; a read error may underlie this. The read gets to within 3 residues of the CDR3 end, and the germline J gene fills in the rest. The rearrangement links TRBV4-2 to TRBJ2-7; 9 nucleotides agree with TRBD1. Per the germline V gene, CDR1 is LGHNA and CDR2 is YNFKEQ. The CDR3 runs 17 residues. The CDR3 here is CASSQPGTGRLDYEQYF. The sequenced CDR3 bases are TGCGCCAGCAGCCAACCTGGGACAGGGAGGTTAGACTACGAG.

As to this clone: Read data end 3 residues before the CDR3 end; the end is taken from the germline J gene. The rearrangement joins TRBV7-8 to TRBJ2-2; TRBD2 might be the D (5 bases). The CDR3 has 14 amino acids. Germline CDR1 SGHVS, CDR2 FQNEAQ. The chain's CDR3 is CASSLRVYNSPLFF. CDR3 DNA (partial): TGTGCCAGCAGCTTGAGGGTTTATAATTCACCG.